This entry is about one T cell receptor beta chain. This sample was taken from a study of blood T cell repertoires in COVID-19. Source study methods: Reference gene primer amplification in the assay estimated nucleated cell counts. Here immunoSEQ multiplex PCR was the method, and the copy in TCRdb shows in-frame clones only, minus some. V, J and clone size are those of that table, while D and trimming were read from the DNA. This sample yields hundreds of thousands of clones, of which nearly 90% are seen a single time; 0.7% belongs to the top ten. Germline V CDR1 and CDR2: KGHSH, LQKENI. There are 12 residues in the CDR3. V dropped 8 bases and J dropped 0 bases, with 5 bases sitting between them.

This sequence originates from a human donor in a cohort sampled during active COVID-19. The chain couples TRBV18 to TRBJ1-5, with D unresolved. The specimen sequenced was peripheral blood. Here the CDR3 reads CASPYSNQPQHF. The DNA for the CDR3 is TGTGCCAGCCCTTATAGCAATCAGCCCCAGCATTTT.